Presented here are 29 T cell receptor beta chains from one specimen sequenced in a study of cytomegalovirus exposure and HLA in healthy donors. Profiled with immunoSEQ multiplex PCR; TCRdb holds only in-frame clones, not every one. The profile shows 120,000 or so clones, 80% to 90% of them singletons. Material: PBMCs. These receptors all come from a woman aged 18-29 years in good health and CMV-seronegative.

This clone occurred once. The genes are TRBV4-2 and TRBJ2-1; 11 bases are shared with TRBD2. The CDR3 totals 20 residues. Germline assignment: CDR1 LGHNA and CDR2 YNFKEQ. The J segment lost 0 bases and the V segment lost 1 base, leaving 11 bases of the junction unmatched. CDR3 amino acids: CASSQALTSGGTSSYNEQFF. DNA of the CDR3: TGTGCCAGCAGCCAAGCACTTACTAGCGGGGGCACAAGCTCCTACAATGAGCAGTTCTTC.

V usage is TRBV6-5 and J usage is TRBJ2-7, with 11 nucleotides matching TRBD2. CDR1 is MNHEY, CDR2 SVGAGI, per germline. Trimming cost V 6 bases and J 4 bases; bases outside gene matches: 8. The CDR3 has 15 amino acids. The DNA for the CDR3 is TGTGCCAGCAGCCTAACTAGCGGGAGACGGTACGAGCAGTACTTC. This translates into CASSLTSGRRYEQYF.

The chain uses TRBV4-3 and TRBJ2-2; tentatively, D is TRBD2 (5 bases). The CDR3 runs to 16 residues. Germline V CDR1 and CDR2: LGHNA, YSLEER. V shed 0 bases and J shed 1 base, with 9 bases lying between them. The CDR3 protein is CASSQDPSGNTGELFF. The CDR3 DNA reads TGCGCCAGCAGCCAAGATCCCAGCGGGAACACCGGGGAGCTGTTTTTT.

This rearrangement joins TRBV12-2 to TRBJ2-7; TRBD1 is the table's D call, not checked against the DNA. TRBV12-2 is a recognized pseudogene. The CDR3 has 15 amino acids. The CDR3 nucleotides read TGTGCAAGTCGTTTATCGCCCGAGGGGGACGACGAGCAGTACGTC. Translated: CASRLSPEGDDEQYV.

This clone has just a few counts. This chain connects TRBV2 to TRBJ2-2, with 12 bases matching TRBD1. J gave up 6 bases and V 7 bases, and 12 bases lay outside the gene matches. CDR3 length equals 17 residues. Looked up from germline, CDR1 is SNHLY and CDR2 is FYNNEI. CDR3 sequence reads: CASKLPGQGATPGELFF. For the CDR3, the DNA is TGTGCCAGCAAATTACCGGGACAGGGGGCGACCCCCGGGGAGCTGTTTTTT. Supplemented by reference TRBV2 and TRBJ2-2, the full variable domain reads EPEVTQTPSHQVTQMGQEVILRCVPISNHLYFYWYRQILGQKVEFLVSFYNNEISEKSEIFDDQFSVERPDGSNFTLKIRSTKLEDSAMYFCASKLPGQGATPGELFFGEGSRLTVL.

DNA for the CDR3: TGTGCCAGCAGTTATAGCGGGAGCTCCAATGAGCAGTTCTTC. This encodes CASSYSGSSNEQFF. V gene TRBV28 combines with J gene TRBJ2-1; TRBD2 aligns across 9 bases. The CDR3 has 14 residues. Germline CDR1 MDHEN, CDR2 SYDVKM. J was trimmed by 6 bases and V by 4 bases; bases with no gene match: 4.

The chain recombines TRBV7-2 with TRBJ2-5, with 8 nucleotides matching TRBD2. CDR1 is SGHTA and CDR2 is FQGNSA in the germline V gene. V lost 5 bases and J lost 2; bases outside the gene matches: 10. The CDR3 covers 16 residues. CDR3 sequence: CASSLTGGGGQETQYF. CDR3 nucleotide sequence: TGTGCCAGCAGCCTCACCGGGGGGGGAGGACAAGAGACCCAGTACTTC.

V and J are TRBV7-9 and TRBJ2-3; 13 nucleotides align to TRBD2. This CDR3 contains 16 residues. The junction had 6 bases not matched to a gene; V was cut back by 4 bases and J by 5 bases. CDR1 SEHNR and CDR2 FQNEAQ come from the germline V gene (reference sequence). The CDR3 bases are TGTGCCAGCAGCTCCGGACTAGCGGGAGTGGAAGATACGCAGTATTTT. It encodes CASSSGLAGVEDTQYF.

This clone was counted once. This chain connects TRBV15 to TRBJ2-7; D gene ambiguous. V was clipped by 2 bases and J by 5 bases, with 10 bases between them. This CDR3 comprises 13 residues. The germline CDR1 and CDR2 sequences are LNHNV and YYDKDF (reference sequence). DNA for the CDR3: TGTGCCACCAGCAGACGGGTCGCGGACGAGCAGTACTTC. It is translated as CATSRRVADEQYF.

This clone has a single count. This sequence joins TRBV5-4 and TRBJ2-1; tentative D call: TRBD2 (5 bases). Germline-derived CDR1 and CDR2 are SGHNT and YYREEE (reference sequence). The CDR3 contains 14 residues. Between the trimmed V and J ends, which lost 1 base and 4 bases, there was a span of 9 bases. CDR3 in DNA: TGTGCCAGCAGCTTGAACGGGGAATACAATGAGCAGTTCTTC. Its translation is CASSLNGEYNEQFF.

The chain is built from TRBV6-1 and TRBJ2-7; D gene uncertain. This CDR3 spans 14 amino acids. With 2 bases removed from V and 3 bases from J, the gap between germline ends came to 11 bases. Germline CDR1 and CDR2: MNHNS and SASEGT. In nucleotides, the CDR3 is TGTGCCAGCAGTGAATCTCACAGCCTCTACGAGCAGTACGTC. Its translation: CASSESHSLYEQYV.

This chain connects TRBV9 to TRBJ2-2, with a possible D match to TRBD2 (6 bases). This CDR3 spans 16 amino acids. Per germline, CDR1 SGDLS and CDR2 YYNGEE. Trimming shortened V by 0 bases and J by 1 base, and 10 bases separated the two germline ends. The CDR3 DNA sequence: TGTGCCAGCAGCGTAGGGGCGGGGATGAACACCGGGGAGCTGTTTTTT. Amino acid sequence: CASSVGAGMNTGELFF.

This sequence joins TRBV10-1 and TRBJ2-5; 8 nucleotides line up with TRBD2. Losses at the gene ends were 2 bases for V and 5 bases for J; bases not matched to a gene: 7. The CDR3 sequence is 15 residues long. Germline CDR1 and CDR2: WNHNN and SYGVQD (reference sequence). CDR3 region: CASSEPGRAGETQYF. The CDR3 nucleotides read TGCGCCAGCAGTGAGCCCGGGAGGGCCGGGGAGACCCAGTACTTC.

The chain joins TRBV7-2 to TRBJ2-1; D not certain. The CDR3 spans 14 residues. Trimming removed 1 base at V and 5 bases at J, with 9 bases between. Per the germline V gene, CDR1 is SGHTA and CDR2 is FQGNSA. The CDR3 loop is CASSLGRQDNEQFF. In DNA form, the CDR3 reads TGTGCCAGCAGCTTAGGGCGTCAGGACAATGAGCAGTTCTTC.

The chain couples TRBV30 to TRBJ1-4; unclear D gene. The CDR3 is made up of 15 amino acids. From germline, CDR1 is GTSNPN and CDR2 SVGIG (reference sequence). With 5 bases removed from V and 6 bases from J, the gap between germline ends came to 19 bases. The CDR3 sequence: CAWGNTALAYEKLFF. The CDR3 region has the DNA TGTGCCTGGGGTAACACAGCGCTAGCATATGAAAAACTGTTTTTT.

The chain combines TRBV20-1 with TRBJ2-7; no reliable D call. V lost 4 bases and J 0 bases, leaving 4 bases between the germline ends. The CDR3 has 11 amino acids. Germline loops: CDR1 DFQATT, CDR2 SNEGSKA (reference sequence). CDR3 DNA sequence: TGCAGTGCTACAATCTCCTACGAGCAGTACTTC. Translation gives CSATISYEQYF.

The CDR3 is CASSTGLAGVLRFISETQYF. The CDR3 region has the DNA TGTGCCAGCAGTACGGGACTAGCGGGAGTTTTGAGGTTTATCAGCGAGACCCAGTACTTC. The rearrangement joins TRBV27 to TRBJ2-5; 14 positions agree with TRBD2. Germline lookup yields CDR1 MNHEY and CDR2 SMNVEV (reference sequence). The CDR3 covers 20 residues. The trim removed 5 bases at V and 5 bases at J, leaving 19 bases unmatched.

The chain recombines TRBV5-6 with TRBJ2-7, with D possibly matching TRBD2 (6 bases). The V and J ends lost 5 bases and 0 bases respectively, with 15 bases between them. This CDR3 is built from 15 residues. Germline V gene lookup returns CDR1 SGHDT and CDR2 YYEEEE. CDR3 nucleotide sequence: TGTGCCAGCAGGCCAGGGACTCGCAGCTCCTACGAGCAGTACTTC. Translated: CASRPGTRSSYEQYF.

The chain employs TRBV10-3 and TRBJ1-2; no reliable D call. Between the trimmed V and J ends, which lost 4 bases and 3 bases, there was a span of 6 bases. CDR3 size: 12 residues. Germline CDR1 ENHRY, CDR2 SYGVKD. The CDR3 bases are TGTGCCATCAGTGGTCGGGACTATGGCTACACCTTC. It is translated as CAISGRDYGYTF.

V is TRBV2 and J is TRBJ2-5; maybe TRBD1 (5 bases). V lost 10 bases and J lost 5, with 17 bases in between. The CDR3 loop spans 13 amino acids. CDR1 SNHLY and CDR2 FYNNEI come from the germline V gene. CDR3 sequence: CATGPRPGETQYF. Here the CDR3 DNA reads TGTGCCACAGGGCCCCGCCCTGGGGAGACCCAGTACTTC.

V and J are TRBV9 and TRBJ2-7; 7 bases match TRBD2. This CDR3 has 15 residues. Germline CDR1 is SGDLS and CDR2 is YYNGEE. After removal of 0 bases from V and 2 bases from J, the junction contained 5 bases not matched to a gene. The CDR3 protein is CASSVEDGRAYEQYF. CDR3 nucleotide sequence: TGTGCCAGCAGCGTAGAGGATGGGAGGGCCTACGAGCAGTACTTC.

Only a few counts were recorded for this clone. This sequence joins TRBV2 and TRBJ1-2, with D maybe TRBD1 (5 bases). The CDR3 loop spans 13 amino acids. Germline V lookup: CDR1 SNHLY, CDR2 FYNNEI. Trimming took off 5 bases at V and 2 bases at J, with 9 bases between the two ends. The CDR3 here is CASSTGANYGYTF. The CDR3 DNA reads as TGTGCCAGCAGTACAGGAGCGAACTATGGCTACACCTTC.

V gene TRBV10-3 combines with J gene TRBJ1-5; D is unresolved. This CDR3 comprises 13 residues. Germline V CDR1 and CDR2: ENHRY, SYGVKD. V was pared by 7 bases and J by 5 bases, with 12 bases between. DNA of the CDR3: TGTGCCATCACCCCGAGGGATGATCAGCCCCAGCATTTT. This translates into CAITPRDDQPQHF.

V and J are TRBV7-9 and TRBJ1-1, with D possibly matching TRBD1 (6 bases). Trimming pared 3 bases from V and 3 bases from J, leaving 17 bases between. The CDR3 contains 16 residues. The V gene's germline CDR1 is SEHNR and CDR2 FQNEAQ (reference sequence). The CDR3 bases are TGTGCCAGCAGCTTGGGGGCCGCCGAGTGGGACACTGAAGCTTTCTTT. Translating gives CASSLGAAEWDTEAFF.

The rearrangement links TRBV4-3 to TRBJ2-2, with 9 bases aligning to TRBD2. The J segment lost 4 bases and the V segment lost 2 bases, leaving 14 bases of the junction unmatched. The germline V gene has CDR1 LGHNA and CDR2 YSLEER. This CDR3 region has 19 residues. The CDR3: CASSQHLLKAGGGTGELFF. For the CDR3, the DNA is TGCGCCAGCAGCCAACACCTACTCAAAGCGGGAGGAGGCACCGGGGAGCTGTTTTTT.

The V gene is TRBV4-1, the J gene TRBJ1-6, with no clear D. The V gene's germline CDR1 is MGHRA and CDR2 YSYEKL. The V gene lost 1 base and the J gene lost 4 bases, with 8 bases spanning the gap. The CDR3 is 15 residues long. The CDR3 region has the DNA TGCGCCAGCAGCCAAGCGTCGGTTTATAATTCACCCCTCCACTTT. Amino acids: CASSQASVYNSPLHF.

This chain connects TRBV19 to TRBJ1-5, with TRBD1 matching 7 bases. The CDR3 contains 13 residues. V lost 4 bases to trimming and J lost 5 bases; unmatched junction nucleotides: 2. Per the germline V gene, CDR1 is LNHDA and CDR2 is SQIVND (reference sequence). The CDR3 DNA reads TGTGCCAGTAGTAGCAGGGGGGATCAGCCCCAGCATTTT. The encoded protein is CASSSRGDQPQHF.

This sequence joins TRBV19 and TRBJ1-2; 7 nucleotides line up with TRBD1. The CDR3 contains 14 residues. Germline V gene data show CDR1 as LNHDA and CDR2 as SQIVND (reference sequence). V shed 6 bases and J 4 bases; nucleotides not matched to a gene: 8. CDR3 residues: CASRRDSEVYGYTF. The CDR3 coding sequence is TGTGCCAGTAGGAGGGACAGCGAGGTCTATGGCTACACCTTC.

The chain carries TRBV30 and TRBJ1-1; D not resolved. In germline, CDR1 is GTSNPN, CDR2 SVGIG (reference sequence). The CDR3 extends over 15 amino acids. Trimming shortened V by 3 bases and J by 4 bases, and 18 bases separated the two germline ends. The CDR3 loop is CAWRVTPLRSTEAFF. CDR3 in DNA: TGTGCCTGGAGGGTAACCCCCCTGCGTAGCACTGAAGCTTTCTTT. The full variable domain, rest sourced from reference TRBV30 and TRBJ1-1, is SQTIHQWPATLVQPVGSPLSLECTVEGTSNPNLYWYRQAAGRGLQLLFYSVGIGQISSEVPQNLSASRPQDRQFILSSKKLLLSDSGFYLCAWRVTPLRSTEAFFGQGTRLTVV.